There are many counts of the clone carrying this TCR beta chain. The antigen is unknown. The data originate from a study of T cells in Graves' hyperthyroidism and ophthalmopathy. TCR beta CDR3 regions were amplified from RNA. The TCR CDR3 was amplified in a first-round RT-PCR using the HTBI primer set. TCRdb called the multiplex PCR reads again in MiXCR, with one record for every CDR3 protein. In the table there are hundreds of thousands of distinct CDR3 sequences, approximately 25% of which are singletons. Findings and limits, study-wide: Ophthalmopathy was model-predicted a median about 7.1 months pre-onset. Blood held most thyroid clonotypes expanded above 0.001 frequency.

Exclusion criteria comprised uncontrolled infection, other autoimmune disease, pregnancy or lactation. Clinical symptoms, serum thyroxine, TRAb, thyroid ultrasound and orbital computed tomography informed diagnoses. Sequencing was performed on blood. This TCR was sampled from a woman in her 40s with Graves' ophthalmopathy.

The CDR3 loop reads CASSLGETSGPYEQYF. The CDR3 region has the DNA TGTGCCAGCAGCTTAGGGGAGACTAGCGGTCCCTACGAGCAGTACTTC. The chain employs TRBV11-1 and TRBJ2-7; 9 bases are shared with TRBD2. Trimming at V came to 1 base and at J to 2 bases, leaving 6 bases not matched to a gene. The CDR3 extends over 16 amino acids. CDR1 SGHAT and CDR2 FQDESV come from the germline V gene (reference sequence).